Reported below is one T cell receptor beta chain. Its matching antigen is unknown. Amplification of TCR beta CDR3 regions was performed using RNA transcripts as template. The HTBI set primed first-round TCR CDR3 RT-PCR. TCRdb used MiXCR to reprocess the multiplex PCR reads, holding one entry per CDR3 protein. This sample has 500,000 to 600,000 distinct CDR3 sequences; around 15% occur once, and the top ten carry approximately 18%. V gave up 7 bases and J gave up 4 bases, with 14 bases separating them. The CDR3 extends over 15 amino acids. The germline V gene has CDR1 MNHNS and CDR2 SASEGT. When ophthalmopathy did not progress within 18 months, Graves' hyperthyroidism was considered stable. This entry comes from a study of T cells in Graves' hyperthyroidism and ophthalmopathy. Points from the study as a whole: Also found in blood were most expanded thyroid clonotypes above 0.001.

Sequencing input: blood. The V gene is TRBV6-1, the J gene TRBJ2-6; tentatively, D is TRBD1 (6 bases). The source of this sequence is a woman aged 18-35 years with Graves' hyperthyroidism. This chain's CDR3 is CASTTRGKGANVLTF. CDR3 nucleotides: TGTGCCAGCACCACGAGGGGGAAAGGGGCCAACGTCCTGACTTTC.